A single sample gave rise to the 20 T cell receptor beta chains below, sequenced in a study of cytomegalovirus exposure and HLA in healthy donors. PCR was performed using 60 Vbeta and 13 Jbeta primers. Assay used: immunoSEQ multiplex PCR; TCRdb lists only in-frame clones, some missing. The sample gives tens of thousands of clones, around 53% of which show up once; about 6.1% is in the top ten. Material: PBMCs. The origin of the receptors is a woman between 35 and 50 years old in good health and CMV-seropositive.

The chain employs TRBV5-6 and TRBJ1-2; 7 bases are shared with TRBD1. This CDR3 is 13 amino acids long. Trimming took 0 bases from V and 7 from J; bases not matched to a gene: 3. Germline CDR1 SGHDT, CDR2 YYEEEE. The CDR3 nucleotides are TGTGCCAGCAGCTTGGGCAGGGACAGTGGCTACACCTTC. It is translated as CASSLGRDSGYTF.

The chain uses TRBV4-3 and TRBJ1-4, with unresolved D. Germline-derived CDR1 and CDR2 are LGHNA and YSLEER. The CDR3 length is 16 residues. V lost 1 base and J lost 7, with 16 bases in between. The CDR3 reads CASSQGGNPSIEKLFF. The CDR3 region has the DNA TGCGCCAGCAGCCAAGGAGGTAACCCTTCCATTGAAAAACTGTTTTTT.

In DNA form, the CDR3 reads TGTGCCAGCAGTGAGGGGGGAATCCTCTACGAGCAGTACTTC. It specifies CASSEGGILYEQYF. The J gene is TRBJ2-7, the V gene TRBV6-1; maybe TRBD2 (6 bases). The germline gives CDR1 MNHNS, CDR2 SASEGT. V was trimmed by 3 bases and J by 3 bases, leaving 12 bases between them. The CDR3 is 14 residues long.

J is TRBJ1-3 and V is TRBV6-5; 11 bases map to TRBD1. The V gene end was trimmed by 6 bases and the J gene end by 4 bases; junction bases not matched to a gene: 5. Germline values: CDR1 MNHEY, CDR2 SVGAGI. This CDR3 comprises 15 residues. CDR3 DNA sequence: TGTGCCAGCAGCTCGGGACAGGGGGGAGGAAACACCATATATTTT. As protein: CASSSGQGGGNTIYF.

The chain joins TRBV14 to TRBJ1-2; D possibly corresponds to TRBD1 (5 bases). Trimming pared 2 bases from V and 5 bases from J, leaving 9 bases between. The CDR3 has 13 residues. Germline CDR1 SGHDN, CDR2 FVKESK. The CDR3 nucleotides read TGTGCCAGCAGCCAAAACCAGGGTTATGGCTACACCTTC. The encoded protein is CASSQNQGYGYTF.

The chain uses TRBV7-9 and TRBJ1-2; TRBD1 aligns across 9 bases. This CDR3 is built from 17 residues. The germline CDR1 and CDR2 sequences are SEHNR and FQNEAQ (reference sequence). J gave up 8 bases and V 5 bases, and 18 bases lay outside the gene matches. CDR3: CASSPGTGRLQSGGYTF. CDR3 sequence (DNA): TGTGCCAGCAGCCCAGGGACAGGGAGGCTTCAATCGGGCGGCTACACCTTC.

This clone was recorded a few times. The chain carries TRBV7-9 and TRBJ2-1; D might be TRBD2 (5 bases). The ends were cut back, 5 bases at V and 0 bases at J, with 14 bases in the middle. The CDR3 loop spans 16 amino acids. From germline, CDR1 is SEHNR and CDR2 FQNEAQ (reference sequence). The CDR3 is CASSPSGEISYNEQFF. In DNA, the CDR3 is TGTGCCAGCAGCCCATCCGGGGAAATCTCCTACAATGAGCAGTTCTTC. The full variable domain, completed using reference TRBV7-9 and TRBJ2-1, is DTGVSQNPRHKITKRGQNVTFRCDPISEHNRLYWYRQTLGQGPEFLTYFQNEAQLEKSRLLSDRFSAERPKGSFSTLEIQRTEQGDSAMYLCASSPSGEISYNEQFFGPGTRLTVL.

The chain combines TRBV6-1 with TRBJ2-3, with 13 bases fitting TRBD2. The V gene end was trimmed by 4 bases and the J gene end by 6 bases; junction bases not matched to a gene: 7. The CDR3 length is 16 residues. Germline loops: CDR1 MNHNS, CDR2 SASEGT. The CDR3 DNA is TGTGCCAGCAGTGCCGGGACTAGCGGGGCAGGGGATACGCAGTATTTT. This translates into CASSAGTSGAGDTQYF.

The chain joins TRBV6-6 to TRBJ2-3, with D perhaps TRBD1 (6 bases). Germline CDR1 reads MNHNY; CDR2 reads SVGAGI (reference sequence). CDR3 length: 15 residues. Trimming took off 5 bases at V and 4 bases at J, with 16 bases between the two ends. The CDR3 sequence: CASSHGQGPSDTQYF. CDR3 nucleotide sequence: TGTGCCAGCAGTCACGGGCAGGGGCCCTCAGATACGCAGTATTTT.

In regard to this clone: This CDR3 is also generated by other DNA sequences in the sample. This chain connects TRBV10-3 to TRBJ1-1, with a weak D call TRBD1 (5 bases). This CDR3 contains 15 residues. CDR1 and CDR2 from the germline V gene are ENHRY and SYGVKD. V shed 0 bases and J shed 1 base, with 9 bases lying between them. The chain's CDR3 is CAISESAGWNTEAFF. The DNA of the CDR3 is TGTGCCATCAGTGAGTCGGCAGGGTGGAACACTGAAGCTTTCTTT.

The chain employs TRBV4-2 and TRBJ2-7; 7 bases agree with TRBD2. Germline CDR1 LGHNA, CDR2 YNFKEQ. The CDR3 has 15 residues. V was clipped by 0 bases and J by 2 bases; unmatched bases: 4. As DNA, the CDR3 is TGTGCCAGCAGCCAAGAGGGGGGGGTCCCCTACGAGCAGTACTTC. Amino acid sequence: CASSQEGGVPYEQYF.

As for this clone: Sequence at one end of the junction differs from germline and may be a read error. Within the sample, other DNA sequences also encode this same CDR3. The rearrangement uses TRBV5-4 and TRBJ1-1; TRBD1 matches at 10 bases. CDR1 is SGHNT, CDR2 YYREEE, per germline (reference sequence). The CDR3 is 14 residues long. CDR3 nucleotides: TGTGCCAGCAGCAGAGGACAGGGGGAAACTGAGGCTTTCTTT. Translation: CASSRGQGETEAFF.

The V and J genes are TRBV18 and TRBJ1-1, with D possibly TRBD1 on 5 matching bases. V lost 0 bases and J lost 7, with 9 bases in between. There are 13 residues in the CDR3. Germline values: CDR1 KGHSH, CDR2 LQKENI. The CDR3 spells CASSPPGGVEAFF. DNA of the CDR3: TGTGCCAGCTCACCACCGGGGGGGGTTGAAGCTTTCTTT.

CDR3 nucleotide sequence: TGTGCCAGCAGCTTTACAGGGGACCTTGGCTACACCTTC. This codes for CASSFTGDLGYTF. The chain combines TRBV5-4 with TRBJ1-2; 7 positions agree with TRBD1. The CDR3 has 13 residues. The J segment lost 7 bases and the V segment lost 2 bases, leaving 5 bases of the junction unmatched. CDR1 is SGHNT and CDR2 is YYREEE in the germline V gene (reference sequence).

A word on this clone: Distinct nucleotide sequences in the sample also encode this CDR3. The chain links TRBV6-1 to TRBJ1-4, with no clear D. V dropped 4 bases and J dropped 6 bases, with 12 bases sitting between them. Germline CDR1 and CDR2: MNHNS and SASEGT. CDR3 length equals 14 residues. CDR3 amino acids: CASSGGGIDEKLFF. As DNA, the CDR3 is TGTGCCAGCAGTGGCGGAGGGATTGATGAAAAACTGTTTTTT.

The chain couples TRBV4-3 to TRBJ1-2; 8 bases agree with TRBD1. Per the germline V gene, CDR1 is LGHNA and CDR2 is YSLEER. V was pared by 4 bases and J by 7 bases, with 8 bases of the junction left unmatched. CDR3 length: 14 residues. In nucleotides, the CDR3 is TGCGCCAGCAGCCCCGGACAGGGAAGGGGTGGCTACACCTTC. This sequence encodes CASSPGQGRGGYTF.

The chain has TRBV6-5 and TRBJ2-7, with 10 bases fitting TRBD1. The germline gives CDR1 MNHEY, CDR2 SVGAGI. J gave up 1 base and V 7 bases, and 4 bases lay outside the gene matches. The CDR3 consists of 14 residues. The CDR3 DNA reads TGTGCCAGCAAAGGACAGGGGGAGTCCTACGAGCAGTACTTC. It encodes CASKGQGESYEQYF.

The CDR3 loop is CASSYGGVRGNGYTF. The CDR3 DNA is TGTGCCAGCAGTTACGGGGGGGTAAGGGGGAATGGCTACACCTTC. This sequence joins TRBV6-5 and TRBJ1-2; the D gene is possibly TRBD1 (6 bases). The germline V gene has CDR1 MNHEY and CDR2 SVGAGI. The V end lost 2 bases, the J end lost 6 bases, and 16 bases lay between the germline ends. The CDR3 is 15 amino acids.

The chain recombines TRBV4-3 with TRBJ2-7; D gene unclear. There are 14 residues in the CDR3. Germline CDR1 is LGHNA and CDR2 is YSLEER. V dropped 0 bases and J dropped 1 base, with 7 bases sitting between them. DNA for the CDR3: TGCGCCAGCAGCCAAGACGGTTTTTCCTACGAGCAGTACTTC. This encodes CASSQDGFSYEQYF.

V gene TRBV28 combines with J gene TRBJ2-1, with a tentative D call TRBD2 (6 bases). Germline CDR1 MDHEN, CDR2 SYDVKM. This CDR3 is 15 amino acids long. V was clipped by 5 bases and J by 8 bases, with 19 bases between them. The CDR3 nucleotides are TGTGCCAGCAGTCTTCCGGGACCGTGGGGGGATGAGCAGTTCTTC. It encodes CASSLPGPWGDEQFF. Combining the CDR3 with reference TRBV28 and TRBJ2-1 gives the whole variable domain DVKVTQSSRYLVKRTGEKVFLECVQDMDHENMFWYRQDPGLGLRLIYFSYDVKMKEKGDIPEGYSVSREKKERFSLILESASTNQTSMYLCASSLPGPWGDEQFFGPGTRLTVL.